Below are 29 T cell receptor beta chains sequenced from a single sample in a study of blood T cells in healthy people across ages. PCR was performed a second time for 7 to 11 cycles using a sample-barcoded 5' primer and a J-beta primer mix. TCRdb fed the 5' RACE reads into MiXCR, producing one record per CDR3 protein. The data hold around 1.5 million distinct CDR3 sequences, with about 40% observed a single time. Sequenced material: blood. The receptors derive from a woman aged 18-29 years in good health.

This clonotype was seen a handful of times. V is TRBV12-3 or TRBV12-4 and J is TRBJ1-5; D remains ambiguous. The CDR3 runs 13 residues. V was shortened by 2 bases and J by 4 bases, with 6 bases between the two germline ends. The CDR3 region has the DNA TGTGCCAGCAGTTTACGGGAGAATCAGCCCCAGCATTTT. Residues: CASSLRENQPQHF.

The chain uses TRBV2 and TRBJ2-3, with 7 nucleotides matching TRBD1. In germline, CDR1 is SNHLY, CDR2 FYNNEI. V lost 8 bases, J lost 2 bases, and 10 bases stayed unmatched. CDR3 length equals 15 residues. The CDR3 region has the DNA TGTGCCAGCTCCTTCCGGGACAGCGACACAGATACGCAGTATTTT. The encoded protein is CASSFRDSDTDTQYF. The whole variable domain, remainder taken from reference TRBV2 and TRBJ2-3, is EPEVTQTPSHQVTQMGQEVILRCVPISNHLYFYWYRQILGQKVEFLVSFYNNEISEKSEIFDDQFSVERPDGSNFTLKIRSTKLEDSAMYFCASSFRDSDTDTQYFGPGTRLTVL.

This sequence joins TRBV6-5 and TRBJ1-2; D gene unclear. V was trimmed by 1 base and J by 6 bases, leaving 12 bases between them. Per the germline V gene, CDR1 is MNHEY and CDR2 is SVGAGI. The CDR3 sequence is 14 residues long. In DNA, the CDR3 is TGTGCCAGCAGTTACTTCGGGGTTCTGGATGGCTACACCTTC. This codes for CASSYFGVLDGYTF.

V and J are TRBV4-1 and TRBJ2-4; D might be TRBD2 (5 bases). There are 17 residues in the CDR3. Germline V gene data show CDR1 as MGHRA and CDR2 as YSYEKL. V was trimmed by 0 bases and J by 6 bases, leaving 18 bases between them. The CDR3 region has the DNA TGCGCCAGCAGCCAAGATATAGGCGAGAGGGTCCCAAACATTCAGTACTTC. This sequence encodes CASSQDIGERVPNIQYF.

V usage is TRBV6-1 and J usage is TRBJ2-5; D is ambiguous. Trimming cost V 6 bases and J 4 bases, with 15 bases left between them. This CDR3 has 14 amino acids. Per germline, CDR1 MNHNS and CDR2 SASEGT. The chain's CDR3 is CASSLPPGGETQYF. CDR3 in DNA: TGTGCCAGCAGCCTCCCCCCGGGTGGAGAGACCCAGTACTTC.

The V and J genes are TRBV20-1 and TRBJ2-1, with 10 bases matching TRBD1. CDR1 DFQATT and CDR2 SNEGSKA come from the germline V gene (reference sequence). Losses at the gene ends were 6 bases for V and 6 bases for J; bases not matched to a gene: 8. The CDR3 has 14 amino acids. CDR3 region: CSAENGQGVNEQFF. The CDR3 DNA reads TGCAGTGCCGAAAACGGACAGGGGGTCAATGAGCAGTTCTTC.

This clonotype appeared many times. The rearrangement links TRBV4-1 to TRBJ1-2; TRBD1 matches at 8 bases. This CDR3 spans 15 amino acids. Unmatched junction bases numbered 8, after V lost 7 bases and J lost 1 base. Per germline, CDR1 MGHRA and CDR2 YSYEKL. CDR3 sequence: CASTWDRSHNYGYTF. CDR3 nucleotides: TGCGCCAGCACCTGGGACAGGTCCCATAACTATGGCTACACCTTC.

The table lists this clonotype with a few counts. CDR3 nucleotides: TGTGCCAGCACGGCGGGAGGGGGCACAGATACGCAGTATTTT. Amino acid sequence: CASTAGGGTDTQYF. This chain joins TRBV2 and TRBJ2-3; 9 bases match TRBD2. The germline V gene has CDR1 SNHLY and CDR2 FYNNEI. V lost 7 bases to trimming and J lost 1 base; unmatched junction nucleotides: 3. This CDR3 contains 14 residues.

The chain is built from TRBV10-3 and TRBJ1-5, with D possibly matching TRBD1 (6 bases). The CDR3 is made up of 17 amino acids. Germline V gene sequence: CDR1 ENHRY, CDR2 SYGVKD. V lost 8 bases to trimming and J lost 8 bases, with 28 bases between them. The CDR3 sequence is CAIGAFVVRGQMEPQHF. The CDR3 nucleotides read TGTGCCATCGGTGCGTTTGTTGTCAGGGGACAAATGGAGCCCCAGCATTTT.

V gene TRBV12-3 or TRBV12-4 combines with J gene TRBJ2-7, with 10 bases aligning to TRBD2. The ends lost 4 bases at V and 6 bases at J; junction bases unmatched: 9. CDR3 size: 15 residues. The CDR3 protein is CASSSSGRAISEQYF. DNA for the CDR3: TGTGCCAGCAGTTCCAGCGGGAGGGCCATCAGCGAGCAGTACTTC.

The V gene is TRBV10-3, the J gene TRBJ2-1, with 9 nucleotides matching TRBD2. This CDR3 spans 13 amino acids. Unmatched junction bases numbered 7, after V lost 8 bases and J lost 8 bases. Germline CDR1 ENHRY, CDR2 SYGVKD. The CDR3: CAISSGISDEQFF. CDR3 bases: TGTGCCATCTCTAGCGGGATTAGTGATGAGCAGTTCTTC.

This clonotype was detected ten times or more. The V gene is TRBV7-6, the J gene TRBJ2-5; D not resolved. Germline V gene data show CDR1 as SGHVS and CDR2 as FNYEAQ. The CDR3 is 12 amino acids. The V end was cut by 2 bases, the J end by 3 bases, with 4 bases between. The DNA of the CDR3 is TGTGCCAGCAGCTTATACGAAGAGACCCAGTACTTC. It yields the protein CASSLYEETQYF.

There are a few counts of this clonotype. The chain has TRBV20-1 and TRBJ2-1; the match to TRBD2 covers 8 bases. V lost 1 base and J lost 10; bases outside the gene matches: 9. The CDR3 is 14 amino acids. The germline CDR1 and CDR2 sequences are DFQATT and SNEGSKA (reference sequence). The CDR3 region is CSARVPSGSMEQFF. In DNA, the CDR3 is TGCAGTGCTAGAGTACCCAGCGGGAGCATGGAGCAGTTCTTC.

This clonotype appeared many times. The chain recombines TRBV29-1 with TRBJ1-3, with D uncertain. The V end lost 0 bases, the J end lost 4 bases, and 10 bases lay between the germline ends. Germline CDR1 is SQVTM and CDR2 is ANQGSEA. This CDR3 contains 14 residues. Written as DNA, the CDR3 is TGCAGCGTTGAAGATGGGTCCCCCGGAAACACCATATATTTT. It is translated as CSVEDGSPGNTIYF.

The chain combines TRBV20-1 with TRBJ2-3, with 10 nucleotides matching TRBD1. J gave up 7 bases and V 7 bases, and 5 bases lay outside the gene matches. The CDR3 is made up of 12 amino acids. Looked up from germline, CDR1 is DFQATT and CDR2 is SNEGSKA (reference sequence). The CDR3, as DNA: TGCAGTGGGACAGGGGGTGGGAATACGCAGTATTTT. Its protein product is CSGTGGGNTQYF.

This clonotype was seen a few times. The chain joins TRBV29-1 to TRBJ2-7, with a weak D call TRBD1 (6 bases). The V end was cut by 5 bases, the J end by 1 base, with 12 bases between. There are 13 residues in the CDR3. Germline CDR1 and CDR2: SQVTM and ANQGSEA. The CDR3 bases are TGCAGCGTTTTTTTTGGGACATCCTACGAGCAGTACTTC. Its translation: CSVFFGTSYEQYF.

The gene calls are TRBV5-1 and TRBJ1-3; no reliable D call. This CDR3 is 15 amino acids long. Germline-derived CDR1 and CDR2 are SGHRS and YFSETQ. Between the trimmed V and J ends, which lost 4 bases and 0 bases, there was a span of 11 bases. CDR3 bases: TGCGCCAGCAGCCCCGGCCGGAGCTCTGGAAACACCATATATTTT. Residues: CASSPGRSSGNTIYF.

V and J are TRBV10-3 and TRBJ2-5; D not certain. Trimming took off 3 bases at V and 11 bases at J, with 19 bases between the two ends. Germline V CDR1 and CDR2: ENHRY, SYGVKD. The CDR3 sequence is 14 residues long. The CDR3 here is CAISDRYSSYVQYF. CDR3 DNA sequence: TGTGCCATCAGTGACAGGTACAGCTCCTACGTGCAGTACTTC.

On this clonotype itself: At one end the junction does not follow the germline gene, possibly because of a read error. CDR3 sequence: CASSRDQLTDTGDLFF. CDR3 nucleotide sequence: TGTGCCAGCTCAAGGGACCAACTTACGGACACCGGGGATCTGTTTTTT. The chain joins TRBV18 to TRBJ2-2; tentatively, D is TRBD1 or TRBD2 (5 bases each). This CDR3 comprises 16 residues. Germline V gene sequence: CDR1 KGHSH, CDR2 LQKENI.

The chain couples TRBV12-3 or TRBV12-4 to TRBJ1-2, with a tentative D call TRBD1 (5 bases). This CDR3 is 14 amino acids long. Deletions cut 3 bases from V and 5 bases from J, with 13 bases between. The CDR3 spells CASSFRGRGYGYTF. The CDR3 DNA reads TGTGCCAGCAGTTTTAGGGGCCGGGGTTATGGCTACACCTTC.

This chain links TRBV4-1 with TRBJ1-5; tentatively, D is TRBD1 (5 bases). Germline CDR1 MGHRA, CDR2 YSYEKL. This CDR3 has 14 residues. V was pared by 4 bases and J by 7 bases, with 14 bases between. The CDR3 sequence is CASSRQGLGQPQHF. CDR3 DNA sequence: TGCGCCAGCAGCCGCCAGGGACTCGGACAGCCCCAGCATTTT.

This clonotype has more than one count but fewer than ten. CDR3 sequence: CASSQDSDYGYTF. In DNA, the CDR3 is TGTGCCAGCAGCCAGGACAGTGATTATGGCTACACCTTC. The V call is TRBV4-2, the J call TRBJ1-2; D perhaps matches TRBD1 (6 bases). The CDR3 totals 13 residues. V was trimmed by 3 bases and J by 5 bases, leaving 10 bases between them. Germline-derived CDR1 and CDR2 are LGHNA and YNFKEQ.

In this sample, this clonotype turned up many times. This chain links TRBV28 with TRBJ2-4; D is ambiguous. This CDR3 has 11 amino acids. The V gene lost 7 bases and the J gene lost 5 bases, with 6 bases spanning the gap. Germline CDR1 and CDR2: MDHEN and SYDVKM. The CDR3 DNA is TGTGCCAGCACGTCTGAAAACATTCAGTACTTC. Encoded protein: CASTSENIQYF.

The rearrangement joins TRBV3-1 to TRBJ1-2; unclear D gene. The germline CDR1 and CDR2 sequences are LGHDT and YNNKEL (reference sequence). The V gene lost 4 bases and the J gene lost 8 bases, with 11 bases spanning the gap. The CDR3 runs to 12 residues. CDR3 sequence (DNA): TGTGCCAGCAGCCGGAACGATGGGGGCTACACCTTC. Amino acids: CASSRNDGGYTF.

This clonotype occurred a few times. The CDR3: CASSLLPREVVHEQYF. In nucleotides, the CDR3 is TGTGCCAGCAGCCTACTTCCGAGGGAAGTCGTACACGAGCAGTACTTC. V gene TRBV11-2 combines with J gene TRBJ2-7; tentative D call: TRBD2 (5 bases). The germline gives CDR1 SGHAT, CDR2 FQNNGV. The CDR3 has 16 residues. Trimming took 5 bases from V and 5 from J, leaving 22 bases between them.

J is TRBJ1-2 and V is TRBV14; possibly TRBD1 for D (6 bases). The CDR3 spans 15 residues. Trimming took off 4 bases at V and 4 bases at J, with 16 bases between the two ends. CDR1 is SGHDN and CDR2 is FVKESK in the germline V gene. The CDR3 loop reads CASSPVGGGGYGYTF. The CDR3 DNA follows: TGTGCCAGCAGCCCCGTGGGGGGGGGCGGCTATGGCTACACCTTC.

This sequence joins TRBV20-1 and TRBJ1-4; no firm D call. CDR1 and CDR2 (germline): DFQATT, SNEGSKA (reference sequence). The germline V and J ends were trimmed by 5 bases and 6 bases, with 7 bases remaining between them. This CDR3 has 11 residues. CDR3 sequence: CSASTYEKLFF. The CDR3 DNA follows: TGCAGTGCTTCCACATATGAAAAACTGTTTTTT.

The gene calls are TRBV20-1 and TRBJ1-5; tentative D call: TRBD1 (6 bases). Germline loops: CDR1 DFQATT, CDR2 SNEGSKA (reference sequence). V lost 3 bases, J lost 3 bases, and 12 bases lay in between. The CDR3 spans 14 residues. The DNA for the CDR3 is TGCAGTGCTAGTAGGGGGGACCCCAATCAGCCCCAGCATTTT. Translated, it gives CSASRGDPNQPQHF.

This clonotype was recorded a few times. This rearrangement joins TRBV12-3 or TRBV12-4 to TRBJ2-1; 9 nucleotides agree with TRBD2. The CDR3 has 16 residues. With 5 bases clipped from V and 4 bases from J, the junction kept 9 bases outside the gene matches. The CDR3 sequence is CASSPLAGQLYNEQFF. The CDR3 coding sequence is TGTGCCAGCAGTCCGCTAGCGGGACAGTTATACAATGAGCAGTTCTTC.